Below, 8 T cell receptor beta chains from the same sample are listed, as sequenced in a study of T cells in Graves' hyperthyroidism and ophthalmopathy (dated by TCRdb to between 2018 and 2021). Libraries came from multiplex PCR. Instrument on record: Illumina HiSeq 2000. The TCR beta CDR3 regions were amplified from the RNA transcripts. The TCR CDR3 was subjected to a first round of RT-PCR using the HTBI primer set and the Qiagen OneStep RT-PCR kit. TCRdb cleaned the public reads at Q25 with fastp, built clones with MiXCR and kept in-frame beta chains. Identical CDR3 protein sequences are pooled into one entry, listed with their most common genes and DNA. The sample contains approximately 400,000 distinct CDR3 sequences, about 18% of them found a single time. 40% of the sample lies in the top ten. The material sequenced was blood. Source of these receptors: a man aged 18 to 29 with Graves' ophthalmopathy.

This clonotype was recorded many times. The chain has TRBV28 and TRBJ1-5; D not certain. Per the germline V gene, CDR1 is MDHEN and CDR2 is SYDVKM. Trimming stripped 5 bases from V and 2 bases from J, with 7 bases between. CDR3 length: 13 residues. CDR3 DNA: TGTGCCAGCAGTCGCGACGGCAATCAGCCCCAGCATTTT. It codes for CASSRDGNQPQHF.

This clonotype was detected many times. The chain combines TRBV12-3 or TRBV12-4 with TRBJ1-1; D is uncertain. Trimming removed 4 bases from V and 9 bases from J, with 9 bases in between. The CDR3 covers 11 residues. CDR3 nucleotides: TGTGCCAGCAGTTCAGGTCCCAAAGCTTTCTTT. Translating it yields CASSSGPKAFF.

This clonotype was counted ten times or more. The V call is TRBV7-3, the J call TRBJ1-1; TRBD1 is a possible D gene (6 bases). This CDR3 has 15 amino acids. The V gene's germline CDR1 is SGHTA and CDR2 FQGTGA. The V gene lost 5 bases and the J gene lost 3 bases, with 16 bases spanning the gap. CDR3 amino acids: CASSPRGGRDTEAFF. The DNA for the CDR3 is TGTGCCAGCAGCCCTCGGGGGGGGCGCGACACTGAAGCTTTCTTT. Drawing the rest from reference TRBV7-3 and TRBJ1-1, the complete variable domain is GAGVSQTPSNKVTEKGKYVELRCDPISGHTALYWYRQSLGQGPEFLIYFQGTGAADDSGLPNDRFFAVRPEGSVSTLKIQRTERGDSAVYLCASSPRGGRDTEAFFGQGTRLTVV.

This clonotype appeared a single time. It may be a read error: a sequence one base away is much more abundant. This chain links TRBV24-1 with TRBJ2-5; D unresolved. CDR3 size: 15 residues. Germline CDR1 is KGHDR and CDR2 is SFDVKD. CDR3 sequence (DNA): TGTGCCACCAGTGATCGGACCCCGACCGAAGAGATCCAGTACTTC. The encoded protein is CATSDRTPTEEIQYF.

This clonotype was counted between two and nine times. The chain has TRBV9 and TRBJ1-6; TRBD1 aligns across 8 bases. The V gene's germline CDR1 is SGDLS and CDR2 YYNGEE. The V and J ends lost 2 bases and 7 bases, in that order; junction bases with no gene match: 8. The CDR3 totals 16 residues. CDR3 bases: TGTGCCAGCAGCGTGGCTGAAGGGACAGGCAATTCACCCCTCCACTTT. Its protein product is CASSVAEGTGNSPLHF.

This chain connects TRBV6-1 to TRBJ2-3; unclear D gene. The V and J ends lost 7 bases and 0 bases respectively, with 11 bases between them. Germline-derived CDR1 and CDR2 are MNHNS and SASEGT. CDR3 length: 14 amino acids. This CDR3 is CASTEGWSTDTQYF. CDR3 bases: TGTGCCAGCACCGAAGGTTGGAGCACAGATACGCAGTATTTT.

In its sample, this clonotype was seen once. The chain uses TRBV28 and TRBJ2-7; D assignment may be TRBD1 or TRBD2 (7 bases each). Germline V gives CDR1 MDHEN, CDR2 SYDVKM. Trimming removed 7 bases from V and 1 base from J, with 17 bases in between. CDR3 size: 15 residues. CDR3 sequence: CASNREATGSYEQYF. The CDR3 coding sequence is TGTGCCAGCAACCGGGAGGCGACAGGGTCCTACGAGCAGTACTTC. Filled out from reference TRBV28 and TRBJ2-7, the complete variable domain reads DVKVTQSSRYLVKRTGEKVFLECVQDMDHENMFWYRQDPGLGLRLIYFSYDVKMKEKGDIPEGYSVSREKKERFSLILESASTNQTSMYLCASNREATGSYEQYFGPGTRLTVT.

This clonotype was seen at least ten times. V usage is TRBV7-8 and J usage is TRBJ2-3; no clear D. Trimming took off 7 bases at V and 4 bases at J, with 15 bases between the two ends. The CDR3 covers 14 residues. Germline-derived CDR1 and CDR2 are SGHVS and FQNEAQ. CDR3 in amino acids: CASTLIIQPDTQYF. The CDR3 DNA sequence: TGTGCCAGCACCCTAATAATACAACCAGATACGCAGTATTTT.